This entry concerns a single TCR beta chain. This record belongs to a study of blood T cell repertoires in COVID-19. Study details: The United States, Italy and Spain supplied acute and convalescent COVID-19 samples. Nucleic acid was either cDNA or gDNA, and it came from T cells, B-cell-depleted T cells, or PBMCs.

As processed by the authors: Cell counts per sample came from amplifying reference gene primers. The table came from immunoSEQ multiplex PCR; TCRdb's copy has only in-frame clones and leaves some out. V, J and clone size reflect that table, while D and trimming were determined from the DNA. The sample lists 200,000 to 250,000 clones; about nine tenths were seen once. Trimming stripped 7 bases from V and 3 bases from J, with 15 bases between. This CDR3 is 14 amino acids long. Germline values: CDR1 SGHRS, CDR2 YFSETQ. This chain uses TRBV5-1 with TRBJ2-3; D might be TRBD2 (6 bases). Material for sequencing was peripheral blood. The receptor comes from a man aged 55 to 70 who had recovered from COVID-19. As DNA, the CDR3 is TGCGCCAGCGGGAGGTCCCATCGGACAGATACGCAGTATTTT. Translating gives CASGRSHRTDTQYF. The whole variable domain, remainder taken from reference TRBV5-1 and TRBJ2-3, is KAGVTQTPRYLIKTRGQQVTLSCSPISGHRSVSWYQQTPGQGLQFLFEYFSETQRNKGNFPGRFSGRQFSNSRSEMNVSTLELGDSALYLCASGRSHRTDTQYFGPGTRLTVL.